Listed here are 25 T cell receptor beta chains from one sample, sequenced in a study of blood T cell repertoires in COVID-19. Measured with immunoSEQ multiplex PCR; TCRdb has only the in-frame clones, and not every one. The sample has 60,000 to 70,000 clones; 65% to 85% are singletons. The sequenced sample consisted of peripheral blood. The receptors derive from a woman in her sixties or seventies with acute or convalescent COVID-19.

V gene TRBV2 combines with J gene TRBJ2-1; 12 nucleotides align to TRBD2. The ends lost 7 bases at V and 6 bases at J; junction bases unmatched: 7. This CDR3 comprises 15 residues. Germline CDR1 and CDR2: SNHLY and FYNNEI. The CDR3 loop reads CASNDGLAGSNEQFF. CDR3 bases: TGTGCCAGCAATGACGGACTAGCGGGGAGCAATGAGCAGTTCTTC. The whole variable domain, remainder taken from reference TRBV2 and TRBJ2-1, is EPEVTQTPSHQVTQMGQEVILRCVPISNHLYFYWYRQILGQKVEFLVSFYNNEISEKSEIFDDQFSVERPDGSNFTLKIRSTKLEDSAMYFCASNDGLAGSNEQFFGPGTRLTVL.

The V call is TRBV7-9, the J call TRBJ2-2, with D maybe TRBD1 (5 bases). V gave up 8 bases and J gave up 4 bases, with 14 bases separating them. Germline CDR1 is SEHNR and CDR2 is FQNEAQ (reference sequence). The CDR3 sequence is 14 residues long. The CDR3 spells CASVATGITGELFF. The CDR3 bases are TGTGCCAGCGTGGCTACAGGAATCACCGGGGAGCTGTTTTTT.

There are a few counts of this clone. This chain links TRBV20-1 with TRBJ2-3; 8 bases align to TRBD1. The CDR3 is made up of 17 amino acids. V lost 3 bases and J lost 0; bases outside the gene matches: 11. Germline V gene lookup returns CDR1 DFQATT and CDR2 SNEGSKA (reference sequence). CDR3 coding DNA: TGCAGTGCTAGTCCTCGAGCCGGGACAGGAAGCACAGATACGCAGTATTTT. Encoded protein: CSASPRAGTGSTDTQYF.

The rearrangement uses TRBV5-1 and TRBJ2-1, with 8 nucleotides matching TRBD1. From germline, CDR1 is SGHRS and CDR2 YFSETQ. There are 15 residues in the CDR3. Trimming at V came to 0 bases and at J to 6 bases, leaving 5 bases not matched to a gene. The CDR3 loop is CASSLELQGGNEQFF. The CDR3 coding sequence is TGCGCCAGCAGCTTGGAGCTACAGGGGGGCAATGAGCAGTTCTTC.

A few counts support this clone. The rearrangement links TRBV14 to TRBJ2-3, with D possibly TRBD1 on 6 matching bases. Trimming left V 0 bases short and J 3 bases short, with 16 bases between. The V gene's germline CDR1 is SGHDN and CDR2 FVKESK. The CDR3 loop spans 17 amino acids. The CDR3 DNA is TGTGCCAGCAGCCAAGATCTGGGGGCGTTTCGAACAGATACGCAGTATTTT. Translating it yields CASSQDLGAFRTDTQYF.

V usage is TRBV6-5 and J usage is TRBJ1-2; 7 bases fit TRBD1. Per germline, CDR1 MNHEY and CDR2 SVGAGI. The CDR3 covers 13 residues. J was trimmed by 4 bases and V by 5 bases; bases with no gene match: 4. The CDR3 loop is CASSHRTGYGYTF. In DNA form, the CDR3 reads TGTGCCAGCAGTCACCGGACAGGCTATGGCTACACCTTC.

The chain couples TRBV3-1 (or the pseudogene TRBV3-2) to TRBJ1-2; a weak D match, TRBD1 (5 bases). Germline assignment: CDR1 LGHDT and CDR2 YNNKEL (reference sequence). The V end was cut by 0 bases, the J end by 8 bases, with 10 bases between. CDR3 length equals 13 residues. The DNA for the CDR3 is TGTGCCAGCAGCCAAGACAGGCCAGGGGGCTACACCTTC. Translating gives CASSQDRPGGYTF.

J is TRBJ1-2 and V is TRBV6-6; TRBD1 might be the D (6 bases). This CDR3 has 15 amino acids. V gave up 4 bases and J gave up 3 bases, with 15 bases separating them. Germline V gene sequence: CDR1 MNHNY, CDR2 SVGAGI (reference sequence). The CDR3 spells CASSSGALPDYGYTF. As DNA, the CDR3 is TGTGCCAGCAGTTCAGGGGCCCTACCCGACTATGGCTACACCTTC.

V usage is TRBV7-8 and J usage is TRBJ1-1, with D unresolved. Germline CDR1 and CDR2: SGHVS and FQNEAQ. V lost 3 bases and J lost 1, with 15 bases in between. The length of the CDR3 is 16 residues. Here the CDR3 reads CASSFFVGQANTEAFF. CDR3 coding DNA: TGTGCCAGCAGCTTCTTTGTTGGGCAGGCGAACACTGAAGCTTTCTTT.

The genes are TRBV5-1 and TRBJ2-2; 15 bases map to TRBD2. CDR1 SGHRS and CDR2 YFSETQ come from the germline V gene. Trimming at V came to 4 bases and at J to 7 bases, leaving 2 bases not matched to a gene. This CDR3 region has 15 residues. CDR3 DNA sequence: TGCGCCAGCAGCGCGGGACTAGCGGGAGGCGGGGAGCTGTTTTTT. Translation gives CASSAGLAGGGELFF.

The V and J genes are TRBV7-9 and TRBJ2-1; TRBD1 matches 10 bases. Trimming removed 5 bases from V and 6 bases from J; junction bases left unmatched: 7. CDR1 and CDR2 from the germline V gene are SEHNR and FQNEAQ (reference sequence). The CDR3 has 15 amino acids. CDR3 bases: TGTGCCAGCAGCCCCGACAGGGGGCAGGGCAATGAGCAGTTCTTC. It translates to CASSPDRGQGNEQFF.

This chain joins TRBV6-5 and TRBJ1-1, with a weak D call TRBD1 (5 bases). The CDR3 length is 15 residues. Germline lookup yields CDR1 MNHEY and CDR2 SVGAGI. Trimming took off 6 bases at V and 1 base at J, with 15 bases between the two ends. Here the CDR3 DNA reads TGTGCCAGCAGGCCGGGACTCATGCCGAACACTGAAGCTTTCTTT. Its protein product is CASRPGLMPNTEAFF.

This clone was counted a single time. The chain has TRBV3-1 (or the pseudogene TRBV3-2) and TRBJ1-6; TRBD1 matches 7 bases. This CDR3 has 16 amino acids. The J segment lost 4 bases and the V segment lost 2 bases, leaving 5 bases of the junction unmatched. Germline V CDR1 and CDR2: LGHDT, YNNKEL (reference sequence). The DNA of the CDR3 is TGTGCCAGCAGCCAAACTCCGGGACAGTATAATTCACCCCTCCACTTT. This translates into CASSQTPGQYNSPLHF.

The V and J genes are TRBV11-3 and TRBJ1-1, with D maybe TRBD1 (5 bases). Trimming removed 5 bases from V and 2 bases from J, with 12 bases in between. Germline CDR1 reads SGHNT; CDR2 reads YENEEA. This CDR3 is 14 amino acids long. The CDR3 DNA sequence: TGTGCCAGCAGCCCCGGGCGGGGCAACACTGAAGCTTTCTTT. It translates to CASSPGRGNTEAFF.

V gene TRBV12-5 combines with J gene TRBJ2-2; a possible D gene is TRBD2 (5 bases). The CDR3 runs to 17 residues. With 0 bases removed from V and 5 bases from J, the gap between germline ends came to 16 bases. CDR1 is LGHNT, CDR2 FRNRAP, per germline. CDR3: CASGLVRGATGTGELFF. CDR3 sequence (DNA): TGTGCTAGTGGTTTGGTACGGGGAGCGACGGGGACCGGGGAGCTGTTTTTT.

The gene calls are TRBV19 and TRBJ1-4, with unresolved D. Germline V gene lookup returns CDR1 LNHDA and CDR2 SQIVND (reference sequence). The ends were cut back, 3 bases at V and 7 bases at J, with 12 bases in the middle. The CDR3 has 14 amino acids. The CDR3 is CASSIGGKTEKLFF. CDR3 coding DNA: TGTGCCAGTAGTATTGGCGGCAAGACTGAAAAACTGTTTTTT.

On this clone itself: Its ends do not fully match the called genes, so a read error is possible. This chain uses TRBV5-1 with TRBJ1-3; maybe TRBD1 (5 bases). Germline assignment: CDR1 SGHRS and CDR2 YFSETQ. The CDR3 is 12 amino acids. CDR3 sequence (DNA): TGCGCCAGTAGGGGTTCTGAAAACACCATATATTTT. Protein: CASRGSENTIYF.

The rearrangement joins TRBV9 to TRBJ1-1, with D tentatively TRBD1 (5 bases). The CDR3 spans 14 residues. The germline V gene encodes CDR1 SGDLS and CDR2 YYNGEE. V lost 3 bases to trimming and J lost 3 bases, with 12 bases between them. The chain's CDR3 is CASSGPGWDTEAFF. The CDR3 nucleotides read TGTGCCAGCAGCGGACCAGGGTGGGACACTGAAGCTTTCTTT.

This clone has just a few counts. The gene calls are TRBV21-1 and TRBJ1-6; the table's D call TRBD1 went unverified against the DNA. TRBV21-1 represents a pseudogene. The CDR3 consists of 18 residues. The CDR3 DNA sequence: TGTGCCAGCAGCAAAGCGCCTATCGGAACAGGGGTGGATTCACCCCTCCACTTT. Translating it yields CASSKAPIGTGVDSPLHF.

The V call is TRBV11-2, the J call TRBJ2-1; 7 bases align to TRBD1. The CDR3 spans 16 residues. The trim removed 5 bases at V and 0 bases at J, leaving 7 bases unmatched. Germline V gene sequence: CDR1 SGHAT, CDR2 FQNNGV. The CDR3 sequence: CASSPGTAISYNEQFF. The CDR3, as DNA: TGTGCCAGCAGCCCCGGGACAGCGATCTCCTACAATGAGCAGTTCTTC.

The V gene is TRBV30, the J gene TRBJ2-7, with 8 positions matching TRBD1. Germline loops: CDR1 GTSNPN, CDR2 SVGIG (reference sequence). The CDR3 is made up of 13 amino acids. The V gene end was trimmed by 3 bases and the J gene end by 3 bases; junction bases not matched to a gene: 4. CDR3 in amino acids: CAWRGTGVYEQYF. CDR3 coding DNA: TGTGCCTGGAGGGGGACAGGCGTCTACGAGCAGTACTTC.

The chain is built from TRBV3-1 (or the pseudogene TRBV3-2) and TRBJ1-2; 11 positions agree with TRBD1. The CDR3 loop spans 14 amino acids. With 4 bases clipped from V and 8 bases from J, the junction kept 6 bases outside the gene matches. CDR1 is LGHDT, CDR2 YNNKEL, per germline (reference sequence). CDR3 in DNA: TGTGCCAGCAGCCCAGGGACAGGGGGGAGGGGCTACACCTTC. Translating gives CASSPGTGGRGYTF.

This chain joins TRBV18 and TRBJ2-7; 7 nucleotides agree with TRBD1. Germline V gene data show CDR1 as KGHSH and CDR2 as LQKENI. This CDR3 comprises 13 residues. Losses at the gene ends were 6 bases for V and 5 bases for J; bases not matched to a gene: 7. The CDR3 DNA is TGTGCCAGCTCGCCATTAACAGGGGACGAGCAGTACTTC. It is translated as CASSPLTGDEQYF.

This chain joins TRBV4-1 and TRBJ1-4; possibly TRBD1 for D (5 bases). V shed 1 base and J shed 6 bases, with 15 bases lying between them. Germline loops: CDR1 MGHRA, CDR2 YSYEKL. This CDR3 is 16 amino acids long. As DNA, the CDR3 is TGCGCCAGCAGCCAAGGAATGTTCGGGACTCATGAAAAACTGTTTTTT. This codes for CASSQGMFGTHEKLFF.

This chain links TRBV5-1 with TRBJ1-3; D possibly corresponds to TRBD1 (5 bases). CDR1 is SGHRS, CDR2 YFSETQ, per germline. V was trimmed by 0 bases and J by 1 base, leaving 11 bases between them. The CDR3 sequence is 16 residues long. CDR3 loop: CASSLARAVSGNTIYF. The CDR3 region has the DNA TGCGCCAGCAGCTTGGCCAGGGCTGTGTCTGGAAACACCATATATTTT.